Listed here are 2 T cell receptor beta chains from one sample, sequenced in a study of cytomegalovirus exposure and HLA in healthy donors (dated by TCRdb to 2016 to 2017). Receptor amplification or capture employed the immunoSEQ multiplex PCR assay. Drawn from immuneACCESS, this table holds only the in-frame rearrangements with V and J called that TCRdb kept. Clones are partly lost; checked studies trace under half to an unresolved V gene and leave the rest unexplained. The sample table holds 55,000 to 70,000 clones, of which 90% to 95% were seen once. The biggest ten clones account for over 2% of the sample. The sequencing sample was made of PBMCs. The receptors here all came from a man aged 18 to 35 in good health and CMV-seronegative.

Only a few counts were recorded for this clone. The J gene is TRBJ2-7, the V gene TRBV19; D unclear. Per the germline V gene, CDR1 is LNHDA and CDR2 is SQIVND (reference sequence). Deletions cut 6 bases from V and 3 bases from J, with 15 bases between. This CDR3 spans 14 amino acids. The CDR3 spells CASSPRLTYYEQYF. CDR3 nucleotides: TGTGCCAGTAGCCCCAGGCTTACCTACTACGAGCAGTACTTC.

The J gene is TRBJ1-1, the V gene TRBV19, with TRBD1 identical over 12 bases. The CDR3 runs 15 residues. Germline V CDR1 and CDR2: LNHDA, SQIVND (reference sequence). With V trimmed by 6 bases and J by 1 base, 3 bases remained unmatched. DNA of the CDR3: TGTGCCAGTAGCCGGGACAGGGGGCGGAACACTGAAGCTTTCTTT. It specifies CASSRDRGRNTEAFF.